The 31 T cell receptor beta chains presented below share a single source sample, sequenced in a study of T cell responses to AZD1222 COVID-19 vaccine. This table comes from immunoSEQ multiplex PCR, and its TCRdb copy is limited to in-frame clones, with some not included. The sample gives fewer than 200,000 clones, approximately 94% of which show up once; roughly 1.5% is in the top ten. The specimen was peripheral blood, collected 28 days after the second AZD1222 dose. The receptors stem from an adult who received the AZD1222 COVID-19 vaccine.

The rearrangement links TRBV6-1 to TRBJ2-6; no clear D gene. V was pared by 4 bases and J by 2 bases, with 12 bases between. The CDR3 consists of 16 residues. In germline, CDR1 is MNHNS, CDR2 SASEGT. The CDR3 DNA follows: TGTGCCAGCAGTGTCAACCGTGGTACTGGGGCCAACGTCCTGACTTTC. It is translated as CASSVNRGTGANVLTF.

The chain has TRBV28 and TRBJ2-2, with unresolved D. V was clipped by 6 bases and J by 0 bases, with 11 bases between them. The CDR3 is made up of 15 amino acids. Germline V gene sequence: CDR1 MDHEN, CDR2 SYDVKM. The CDR3 DNA sequence: TGTGCCAGCAGACTGGACCACGCGAACACCGGGGAGCTGTTTTTT. This gives the protein CASRLDHANTGELFF. The full variable domain, its missing parts supplied by reference TRBV28 and TRBJ2-2, is DVKVTQSSRYLVKRTGEKVFLECVQDMDHENMFWYRQDPGLGLRLIYFSYDVKMKEKGDIPEGYSVSREKKERFSLILESASTNQTSMYLCASRLDHANTGELFFGEGSRLTVL.

The genes are TRBV9 and TRBJ1-4; D remains ambiguous. The ends were cut back, 0 bases at V and 7 bases at J, with 19 bases in the middle. There are 17 residues in the CDR3. Germline V gene sequence: CDR1 SGDLS, CDR2 YYNGEE. The CDR3 sequence: CASSVDSHLPEGEKLFF. The CDR3 nucleotides are TGTGCCAGCAGCGTAGACAGCCACCTACCCGAGGGTGAAAAACTGTTTTTT.

V and J are TRBV4-2 and TRBJ2-3; 10 bases are a match to TRBD2. The length of the CDR3 is 16 residues. Germline V gives CDR1 LGHNA, CDR2 YNFKEQ. V lost 1 base and J lost 3; bases outside the gene matches: 4. The CDR3 sequence is CASSQGRAGGTDTQYF. CDR3 coding DNA: TGTGCCAGCAGCCAAGGACGAGCGGGGGGGACAGATACGCAGTATTTT.

The chain recombines TRBV11-3 with TRBJ1-2; D not resolved. V was cut by 2 bases and J by 3 bases, with 7 bases left in between. This CDR3 has 13 residues. Germline V gene lookup returns CDR1 SGHNT and CDR2 YENEEA. This chain's CDR3 is CASSLIGYYGYTF. The CDR3 bases are TGTGCCAGCAGCTTAATCGGATACTATGGCTACACCTTC.

CDR3 nucleotide sequence: TGTGCCAGCAGCTCCAGGGGGCTTGGGACTAGCGGGAAGGGCACCGGGGAGCTGTTTTTT. Translating gives CASSSRGLGTSGKGTGELFF. The chain couples TRBV7-8 to TRBJ2-2; 13 positions agree with TRBD2. Germline values: CDR1 SGHVS, CDR2 FQNEAQ. V lost 4 bases, J lost 4 bases, and 15 bases stayed unmatched. The CDR3 is 20 amino acids.

The CDR3 DNA sequence: TGTGCCAGCAGTGAACTACAGGGGCAGAACACTGAAGCTTTCTTT. Amino acid sequence: CASSELQGQNTEAFF. The chain recombines TRBV2 with TRBJ1-1, with 7 bases identical to TRBD1. Germline V gene data show CDR1 as SNHLY and CDR2 as FYNNEI. V gave up 2 bases and J gave up 1 base; unmatched junction bases: 4. This CDR3 is 15 amino acids long.

The chain recombines TRBV28 with TRBJ1-5; tentative D call: TRBD1 (6 bases). This CDR3 contains 14 residues. V lost 5 bases to trimming and J lost 6 bases, with 14 bases between them. Germline V CDR1 and CDR2: MDHEN, SYDVKM. The CDR3 DNA reads TGTGCCAGCAGTAAAGGGGGGTTCGGTCAGCCCCAGCATTTT. The encoded protein is CASSKGGFGQPQHF.

The chain links TRBV28 to TRBJ1-5; D unclear. V lost 4 bases, J lost 4 bases, and 11 bases lay in between. Germline V gene lookup returns CDR1 MDHEN and CDR2 SYDVKM. The CDR3 length is 14 residues. As DNA, the CDR3 is TGTGCCAGCAGTTGGGGTGGTGATAATCAGCCCCAGCATTTT. Translation gives CASSWGGDNQPQHF.

The V call is TRBV28, the J call TRBJ2-7; TRBD1 is a possible D gene (5 bases). The CDR3 is made up of 16 amino acids. CDR1 and CDR2 from the germline V gene are MDHEN and SYDVKM. Between the trimmed V and J ends, which lost 6 bases and 1 base, there was a span of 19 bases. CDR3 nucleotide sequence: TGTGCCAGCAGCTACCACCGACAGACCCCTTCCTACGAGCAGTACTTC. Its protein is CASSYHRQTPSYEQYF.

V gene TRBV7-2 combines with J gene TRBJ2-1; 9 bases fit TRBD2. V shed 3 bases, J shed 3 bases, and the junction held 9 bases outside the gene matches. From germline, CDR1 is SGHTA and CDR2 FQGNSA. CDR3 size: 17 residues. The CDR3 DNA reads TGTGCCAGCAGCTTGGACCTTGGGCGGGGGGGCTACAATGAGCAGTTCTTC. It is translated as CASSLDLGRGGYNEQFF.

The V call is TRBV7-7, the J call TRBJ2-5; a weak D match, TRBD1 (6 bases). The germline V gene encodes CDR1 SSHAT and CDR2 FNYEAQ (reference sequence). This CDR3 has 14 residues. Trimming pared 4 bases from V and 5 bases from J, leaving 14 bases between. CDR3 in DNA: TGTGCCAGCAGCTCCAACGGACAGCGGGAGACCCAGTACTTC. This encodes CASSSNGQRETQYF.

The count of this clone is one. The chain links TRBV28 to TRBJ2-6; D gene unclear. This CDR3 contains 14 residues. Germline CDR1 reads MDHEN; CDR2 reads SYDVKM. The V and J ends lost 6 bases and 0 bases respectively, with 6 bases between them. This CDR3 reads CASRYSSGANVLTF. The CDR3 coding sequence is TGTGCCAGCAGGTATAGCTCTGGGGCCAACGTCCTGACTTTC.

This clone was seen only once. The J gene is TRBJ1-1, the V gene TRBV7-9; D might be TRBD1 (6 bases). V was shortened by 5 bases and J by 0 bases, with 10 bases between the two germline ends. The CDR3 spans 14 residues. CDR1 and CDR2 (germline): SEHNR, FQNEAQ (reference sequence). The CDR3 coding sequence is TGTGCCAGCAGCGAACAGGGAGTGAACACTGAAGCTTTCTTT. Protein: CASSEQGVNTEAFF.

V is TRBV3-1 (or the pseudogene TRBV3-2) and J is TRBJ2-1; 8 bases match TRBD2. Germline loops: CDR1 LGHDT, CDR2 YNNKEL (reference sequence). V gave up 1 base and J gave up 8 bases; unmatched junction bases: 7. The CDR3 is made up of 15 amino acids. CDR3: CASSQGSGTLYEQFF. The CDR3 nucleotides read TGTGCCAGCAGCCAAGGTAGCGGGACATTGTATGAGCAGTTCTTC.

This chain uses TRBV15 with TRBJ1-1; D is unresolved. V dropped 0 bases and J dropped 5 bases, with 13 bases sitting between them. Germline CDR1 LNHNV, CDR2 YYDKDF (reference sequence). CDR3 size: 15 residues. The CDR3 protein is CATSRDRVLETEAFF. As DNA, the CDR3 is TGTGCCACCAGCAGAGACCGGGTATTGGAAACTGAAGCTTTCTTT. Looking up the rest from reference TRBV15 and TRBJ1-1 gives the full variable domain: DAMVIQNPRYQVTQFGKPVTLSCSQTLNHNVMYWYQQKSSQAPKLLFHYYDKDFNNEADTPDNFQSRRPNTSFCFLDIRSPGLGDTAMYLCATSRDRVLETEAFFGQGTRLTVV.

The genes are TRBV11-3 and TRBJ2-2; the D is unclear. Germline V lookup: CDR1 SGHNT, CDR2 YENEEA. Trimming left V 1 base short and J 3 bases short, with 3 bases between. This CDR3 region has 13 residues. CDR3 sequence reads: CASSLADTGELFF. In DNA, the CDR3 is TGTGCCAGCAGCTTAGCGGACACCGGGGAGCTGTTTTTT.

As DNA, the CDR3 is TGTGCCAGCAGTCCGGACAGGGGGAATCAGCCCCAGCATTTT. It translates to CASSPDRGNQPQHF. The gene calls are TRBV27 and TRBJ1-5, with TRBD1 matching over 10 bases. CDR1 MNHEY and CDR2 SMNVEV come from the germline V gene (reference sequence). CDR3 length: 14 residues. Unmatched junction bases numbered 2, after V lost 5 bases and J lost 4 bases.

The chain employs TRBV19 and TRBJ1-5; tentative D call: TRBD1 (5 bases). CDR1 is LNHDA and CDR2 is SQIVND in the germline V gene (reference sequence). The CDR3 totals 15 residues. V was trimmed by 3 bases and J by 0 bases, leaving 9 bases between them. The CDR3 reads CASSIGTYSNQPQHF. CDR3 DNA sequence: TGTGCCAGTAGTATTGGGACGTATAGCAATCAGCCCCAGCATTTT. Using reference TRBV19 and TRBJ1-5 for the parts outside the CDR3, the full variable domain is DGGITQSPKYLFRKEGQNVTLSCEQNLNHDAMYWYRQDPGQGLRLIYYSQIVNDFQKGDIAEGYSVSREKKESFPLTVTSAQKNPTAFYLCASSIGTYSNQPQHFGDGTRLSIL.

This chain links TRBV18 with TRBJ1-2; no definite D call. CDR1 is KGHSH and CDR2 is LQKENI in the germline V gene. CDR3 length: 15 residues. Trimming left V 3 bases short and J 7 bases short, with 18 bases between. The CDR3 is CASSPDRGGSRGYTF. The CDR3 DNA sequence: TGTGCCAGCTCACCGGACCGCGGTGGGTCGCGTGGCTACACCTTC.

The gene calls are TRBV7-9 and TRBJ2-5; 12 positions agree with TRBD2. The CDR3 totals 16 residues. J was trimmed by 5 bases and V by 5 bases; bases with no gene match: 9. Germline V lookup: CDR1 SEHNR, CDR2 FQNEAQ (reference sequence). For the CDR3, the DNA is TGTGCCAGCAGCGTGACTAGCGGGGGCCGAATGGAGACCCAGTACTTC. Its protein is CASSVTSGGRMETQYF.

This clone has only one observation. CDR3 coding DNA: TGTGCCAGCAGCCCAAAGGGTCCAGATACGCAGTATTTT. Translated, it gives CASSPKGPDTQYF. J is TRBJ2-3 and V is TRBV7-9; unclear D gene. V lost 5 bases and J lost 4, with 10 bases in between. The CDR3 extends over 13 amino acids. From germline, CDR1 is SEHNR and CDR2 FQNEAQ (reference sequence).

This chain uses TRBV4-3 with TRBJ2-1; 11 bases match TRBD2. Germline V gene sequence: CDR1 LGHNA, CDR2 YSLEER. V gave up 2 bases and J gave up 7 bases; unmatched junction bases: 4. CDR3 length equals 15 residues. The CDR3 coding sequence is TGCGCCAGCAGCCAATCACTAGCGGGGGTGAATGAGCAGTTCTTC. Translated: CASSQSLAGVNEQFF.

CDR3 in DNA: TGCGCCAGCACCAACGGGGCAGCTAATGAAAAACTGTTTTTT. Residues: CASTNGAANEKLFF. V is TRBV5-1 and J is TRBJ1-4, with a possible D match to TRBD1 (5 bases). Germline CDR1 is SGHRS and CDR2 is YFSETQ. The CDR3 contains 14 residues. The V end was cut by 6 bases, the J end by 3 bases, with 12 bases between.

In this sample, this clone turned up once. This chain links TRBV7-8 with TRBJ1-4; possibly TRBD1 for D (5 bases). This CDR3 region has 15 residues. The germline V gene encodes CDR1 SGHVS and CDR2 FQNEAQ. V gave up 5 bases and J gave up 2 bases, with 12 bases separating them. Written as DNA, the CDR3 is TGTGCCAGCAGCCAGAACAGGTTGACTAATGAAAAACTGTTTTTT. Encoded protein: CASSQNRLTNEKLFF.

J is TRBJ1-1 and V is TRBV7-3; D is unresolved. The CDR3 spans 18 residues. The ends were cut back, 1 base at V and 6 bases at J, with 24 bases in the middle. The germline V gene has CDR1 SGHTA and CDR2 FQGTGA. The CDR3 DNA sequence: TGTGCCAGCAGCTTAAATAGTAGGGCCGCGGGCCACCCGGCTGAAGCTTTCTTT. This translates into CASSLNSRAAGHPAEAFF.

The gene calls are TRBV5-1 and TRBJ1-4; 7 positions agree with TRBD1. V shed 4 bases and J 3 bases; nucleotides not matched to a gene: 6. The CDR3 runs 15 residues. CDR1 is SGHRS, CDR2 YFSETQ, per germline. The CDR3 reads CASSVQGNSNEKLFF. In nucleotides, the CDR3 is TGCGCCAGCAGCGTACAGGGGAACTCTAATGAAAAACTGTTTTTT.

The chain employs TRBV20-1 and TRBJ1-6, with TRBD1 matching 12 bases. This CDR3 contains 17 residues. The trim removed 3 bases at V and 7 bases at J, leaving 10 bases unmatched. In germline, CDR1 is DFQATT, CDR2 SNEGSKA (reference sequence). CDR3 coding DNA: TGCAGTGCTAGTTCATCCGGGACAGGGGGCAAGAATTCACCCCTCCACTTT. This translates into CSASSSGTGGKNSPLHF.

This chain connects TRBV15 to TRBJ1-5; tentatively, D is TRBD1 (5 bases). The CDR3 has 15 residues. CDR1 is LNHNV and CDR2 is YYDKDF in the germline V gene (reference sequence). Trimming took 0 bases from V and 7 from J, leaving 13 bases between them. The CDR3 spells CATSREAGEGQPQHF. Written as DNA, the CDR3 is TGTGCCACCAGCAGAGAGGCGGGCGAGGGGCAGCCCCAGCATTTT.

The rearrangement uses TRBV2 and TRBJ2-7, with D possibly being TRBD1 (6 bases). Germline V gene data show CDR1 as SNHLY and CDR2 as FYNNEI. The CDR3 is 14 amino acids. V lost 6 bases and J lost 3, with 15 bases in between. CDR3 sequence reads: CASRRDTTYYEQYF. The CDR3 bases are TGTGCCAGCAGACGGGACACAACATACTACGAGCAGTACTTC.

The CDR3: CASSTRPRGSEAFF. CDR3 in DNA: TGTGCCAGCAGTACCCGGCCACGGGGCTCTGAAGCTTTCTTT. The gene calls are TRBV28 and TRBJ1-1; possible D gene TRBD1, 5 bases. Trimming removed 5 bases at V and 6 bases at J, with 16 bases between. The CDR3 is 14 amino acids. Per the germline V gene, CDR1 is MDHEN and CDR2 is SYDVKM.